This is a list of T cell receptor beta chains from one sample in a study of T cells after yellow fever vaccination. MiXCR was run by TCRdb on the 5' RACE reads, yielding one entry per CDR3 protein. The sample lists some 350,000 distinct CDR3 sequences, over 5% occurring once. The material sequenced was PBMCs, taken 5 days after the yellow fever booster vaccination. Receptors originate from a young man who received the YFV17D yellow fever vaccine. The conserved cysteine and the conserved F or W are not part of the CDR3 here.

TRBJ2-2	TRBV7-9	ASSFGRGLTNTGELF
TRBJ2-2	TRBV6-5	ASSYWGQGNTGELF
TRBJ2-7	TRBV28	ASSRADYEQY
TRBJ2-2	TRBV29-1	SVDSTGELF
TRBJ2-7	TRBV18	ASSRPTGGTGEQY
TRBJ2-3	TRBV5-1	ASSLTSGRAPTDTQY
TRBJ2-7	TRBV6-1	ASSEASAGGVYEQY
TRBJ2-7	TRBV29-1	SVSGRLFYEQN
TRBJ2-3	TRBV7-7	ASSLGQHTDTQY
TRBJ2-1	TRBV5-1	ASRGGDEQF
TRBJ2-3	TRBV5-1	ASSFPGQTTDTQY
TRBJ2-1	TRBV20-1	SARVTGFESYNEQF
TRBJ2-1	TRBV6-1	ASSTAGIHYNEQF
TRBJ2-6	TRBV5-1	ASSLVPSGANVLT
TRBJ2-5	TRBV6-5	ASSFGYPPETQY
TRBJ2-6	TRBV20-1	SAPVRSGANVLT
TRBJ2-1	TRBV5-6	ASSKTLAPYNEQF
TRBJ2-1	TRBV29-1	SGQSGSSYNEQF
TRBJ2-5	TRBV5-1	ASTSTGRETQY
TRBJ2-1	TRBV29-1	SVQQAGRASEQF
TRBJ2-7	TRBV20-1	SASQRLAPNYEQY
TRBJ2-7	TRBV12-2	ASRKQDLAPYEQY
TRBJ1-3	TRBV19	ASSRRAIY
TRBJ2-7	TRBV11-2	ASSLVGAGTSGRHEQY
TRBJ2-2	TRBV20-1	SAHSGLLGELF
TRBJ2-2	TRBV12-3/TRBV12-4	ASSWGTSENTGELF
TRBJ2-7	TRBV24-1	ATSTQGSRTGKFHEQY
TRBJ2-3	TRBV15	ATSSHSGYTDTQY
TRBJ2-1	TRBV29-1	SVAPTGEQF
TRBJ2-1	TRBV4-2	ASSQDLAGGVYNEQF
TRBJ2-1	TRBV5-1	ASRTSEYNEQF
TRBJ2-2	TRBV5-1	ASSLNGMAGELF
TRBJ2-2	TRBV6-2/TRBV6-3	ASSYGQGAWTGELF
TRBJ2-3	TRBV20-1	SARIRQDTQY
TRBJ2-7	TRBV9	ASSVEAGGPVDEQY
TRBJ2-6	TRBV5-4	ASSFSGTPAGANVLT
TRBJ2-1	TRBV4-3	ASSQDLPSTPYNEQF
TRBJ2-5	TRBV29-1	SVGKLAGAETQY
TRBJ1-4	TRBV9	ASSVAQGGEKLF
TRBJ2-3	TRBV20-1	SAGSSGTDTQY
TRBJ2-1	TRBV18	ASSPPGGLGNEQF
TRBJ2-5	TRBV18	ASSWTQGQLETQY
TRBJ2-1	TRBV7-2	ASSLALPGTGGRNEQF
TRBJ2-1	TRBV10-3	AISESTRIGEQF
TRBJ2-7	TRBV18	ASSLNAGGPLKEQY
TRBJ2-7	TRBV7-2	ASSPSSGTYEQY
TRBJ2-5	TRBV10-3	AIAEARETQY
TRBJ1-4	TRBV10-3	AISDRGGRNNEKLF
TRBJ2-5	TRBV14	ASSRFGETQY
TRBJ2-7	TRBV10-2	ASSAGVPYEQY
TRBJ2-5	TRBV5-1	ASSFRLAGEETQY
TRBJ1-3	TRBV20-1	SARGQGSYSGNTIY
TRBJ2-3	TRBV2	ASCRLAGGVDTQY
TRBJ2-5	TRBV14	ASSQERLAVFQETQY
TRBJ2-5	TRBV10-2	ASSATSGSSRETQY